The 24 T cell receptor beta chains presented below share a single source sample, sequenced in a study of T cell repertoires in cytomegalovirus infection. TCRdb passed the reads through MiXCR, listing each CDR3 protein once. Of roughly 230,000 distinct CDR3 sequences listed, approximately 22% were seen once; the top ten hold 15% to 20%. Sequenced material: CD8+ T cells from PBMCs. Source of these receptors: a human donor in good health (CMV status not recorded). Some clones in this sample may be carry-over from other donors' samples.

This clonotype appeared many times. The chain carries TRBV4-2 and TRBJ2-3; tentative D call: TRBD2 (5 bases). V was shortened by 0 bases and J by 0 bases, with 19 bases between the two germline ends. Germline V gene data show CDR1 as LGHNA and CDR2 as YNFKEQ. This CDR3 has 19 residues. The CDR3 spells CASSQDRWTEGFSTDTQYF. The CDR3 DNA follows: TGTGCCAGCAGCCAAGATAGGTGGACTGAGGGATTTAGCACAGATACGCAGTATTTT.

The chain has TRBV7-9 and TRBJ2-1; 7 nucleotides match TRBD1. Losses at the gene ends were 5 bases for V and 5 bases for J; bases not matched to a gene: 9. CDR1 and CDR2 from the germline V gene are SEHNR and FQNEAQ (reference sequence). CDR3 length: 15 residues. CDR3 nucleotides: TGTGCCAGCAGCCCAAGGACAGGCCCCAACAATGAGCAGTTCTTC. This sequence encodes CASSPRTGPNNEQFF.

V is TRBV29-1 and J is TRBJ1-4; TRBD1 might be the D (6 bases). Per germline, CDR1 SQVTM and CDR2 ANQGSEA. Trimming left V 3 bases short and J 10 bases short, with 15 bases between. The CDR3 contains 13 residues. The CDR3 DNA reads TGCAGCGTTGACAGGGGAAATGAAGGAAAACTGTTTTTT. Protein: CSVDRGNEGKLFF.

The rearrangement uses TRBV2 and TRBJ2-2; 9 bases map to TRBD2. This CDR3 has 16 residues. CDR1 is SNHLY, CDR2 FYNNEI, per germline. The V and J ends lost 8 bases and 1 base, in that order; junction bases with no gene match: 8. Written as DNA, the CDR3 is TGTGCCAGCGAGAAATTAGCGGGGGAGAACACCGGGGAGCTGTTTTTT. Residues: CASEKLAGENTGELFF.

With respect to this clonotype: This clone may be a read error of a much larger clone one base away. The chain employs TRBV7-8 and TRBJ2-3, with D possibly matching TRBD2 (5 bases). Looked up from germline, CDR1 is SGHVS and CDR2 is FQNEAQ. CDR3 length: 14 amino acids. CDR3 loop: CVSSPWENGNTQYF. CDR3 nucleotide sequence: TGTGTCAGCAGCCCTTGGGAGAATGGGAATACGCAGTATTTT.

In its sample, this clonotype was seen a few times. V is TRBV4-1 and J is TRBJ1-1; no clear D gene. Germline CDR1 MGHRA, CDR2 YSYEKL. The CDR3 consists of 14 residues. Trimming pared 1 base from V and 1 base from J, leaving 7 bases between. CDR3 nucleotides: TGCGCCAGCAGCCAAGTTGAAGCGAACACTGAAGCTTTCTTT. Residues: CASSQVEANTEAFF.

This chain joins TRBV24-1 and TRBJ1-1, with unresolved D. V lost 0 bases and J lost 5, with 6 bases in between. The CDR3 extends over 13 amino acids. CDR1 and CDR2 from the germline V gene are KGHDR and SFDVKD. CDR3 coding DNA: TGTGCCACCAGTGATTTGGATGGGACTGAAGCTTTCTTT. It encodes CATSDLDGTEAFF.

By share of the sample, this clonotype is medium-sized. The CDR3 DNA follows: TGTGCCAGCACCCCCGACGACATCCTTAACTATGGCTACACCTTC. It codes for CASTPDDILNYGYTF. V usage is TRBV12-3 or TRBV12-4 and J usage is TRBJ1-2; no clear D. This CDR3 is built from 15 residues. Trimming cost V 7 bases and J 1 base, with 16 bases left between them.

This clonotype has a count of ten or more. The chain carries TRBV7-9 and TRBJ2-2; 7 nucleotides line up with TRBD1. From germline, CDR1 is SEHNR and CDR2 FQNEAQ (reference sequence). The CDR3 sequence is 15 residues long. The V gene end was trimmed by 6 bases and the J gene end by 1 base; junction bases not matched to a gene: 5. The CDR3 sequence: CASRPWTGNTGELFF. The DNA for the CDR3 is TGTGCCAGCAGACCTTGGACAGGGAACACCGGGGAGCTGTTTTTT.

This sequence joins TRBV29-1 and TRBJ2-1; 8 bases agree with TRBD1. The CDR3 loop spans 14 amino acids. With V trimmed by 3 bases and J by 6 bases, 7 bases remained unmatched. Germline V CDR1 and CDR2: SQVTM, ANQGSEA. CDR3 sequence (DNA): TGCAGCGTTGATGAACAGGGGGTTTCCAATGAGCAGTTCTTC. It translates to CSVDEQGVSNEQFF.

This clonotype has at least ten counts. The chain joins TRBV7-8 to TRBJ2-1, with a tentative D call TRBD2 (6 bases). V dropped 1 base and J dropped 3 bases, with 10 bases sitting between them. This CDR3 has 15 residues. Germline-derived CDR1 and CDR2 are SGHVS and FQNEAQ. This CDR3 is CASSLEMRGYNEQFF. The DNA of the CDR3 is TGTGCCAGCAGCTTAGAGATGCGGGGCTACAATGAGCAGTTCTTC.

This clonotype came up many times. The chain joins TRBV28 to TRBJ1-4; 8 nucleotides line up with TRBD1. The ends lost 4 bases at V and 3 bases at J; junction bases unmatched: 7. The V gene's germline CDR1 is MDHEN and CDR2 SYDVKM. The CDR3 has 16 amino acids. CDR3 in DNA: TGTGCCAGCAGTTCTCAGGGGGCGACGGCTAATGAAAAACTGTTTTTT. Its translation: CASSSQGATANEKLFF.

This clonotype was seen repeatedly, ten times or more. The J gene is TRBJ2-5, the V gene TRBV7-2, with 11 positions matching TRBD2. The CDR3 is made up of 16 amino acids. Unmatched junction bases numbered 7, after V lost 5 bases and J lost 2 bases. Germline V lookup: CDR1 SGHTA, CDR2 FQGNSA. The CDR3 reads CASSPGLAGQQETQYF. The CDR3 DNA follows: TGTGCCAGCAGCCCAGGACTAGCGGGCCAACAAGAGACCCAGTACTTC.

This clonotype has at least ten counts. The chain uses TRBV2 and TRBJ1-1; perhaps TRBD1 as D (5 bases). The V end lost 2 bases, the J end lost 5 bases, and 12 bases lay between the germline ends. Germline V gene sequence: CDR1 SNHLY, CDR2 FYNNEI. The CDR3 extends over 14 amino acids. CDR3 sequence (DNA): TGTGCCAGCAGTGAACTTGGGGGGGGAACTGAAGCTTTCTTT. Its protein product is CASSELGGGTEAFF.

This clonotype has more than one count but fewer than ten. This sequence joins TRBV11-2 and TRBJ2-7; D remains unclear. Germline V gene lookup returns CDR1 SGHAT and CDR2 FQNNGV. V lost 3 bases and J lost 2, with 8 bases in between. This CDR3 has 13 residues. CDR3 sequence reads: CASSFGVPYEQYF. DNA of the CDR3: TGTGCCAGCAGCTTTGGGGTCCCCTACGAGCAGTACTTC. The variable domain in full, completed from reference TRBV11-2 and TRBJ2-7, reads EAGVAQSPRYKIIEKRQSVAFWCNPISGHATLYWYQQILGQGPKLLIQFQNNGVVDDSQLPKDRFSAERLKGVDSTLKIQPAKLEDSAVYLCASSFGVPYEQYFGPGTRLTVT.

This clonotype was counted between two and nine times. The CDR3 spells CSAREADYNEQFF. The CDR3 DNA reads TGCAGTGCTAGAGAGGCAGATTACAATGAGCAGTTCTTC. The genes are TRBV20-1 and TRBJ2-1; D ambiguous. Germline values: CDR1 DFQATT, CDR2 SNEGSKA (reference sequence). V was cut by 0 bases and J by 4 bases, with 7 bases left in between. The CDR3 covers 13 residues.

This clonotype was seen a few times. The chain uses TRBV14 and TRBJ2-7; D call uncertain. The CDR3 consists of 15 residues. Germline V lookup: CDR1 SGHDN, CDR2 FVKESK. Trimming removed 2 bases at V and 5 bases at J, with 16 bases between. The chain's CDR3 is CASSQRAGVPDEQYF. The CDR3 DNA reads TGTGCCAGCAGCCAACGTGCTGGGGTTCCGGACGAGCAGTACTTC.

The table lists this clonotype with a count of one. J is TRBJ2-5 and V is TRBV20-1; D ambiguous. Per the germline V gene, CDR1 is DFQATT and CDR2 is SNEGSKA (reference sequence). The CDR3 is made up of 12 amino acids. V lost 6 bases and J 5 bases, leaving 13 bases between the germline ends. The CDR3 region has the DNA TGCAGTGCCTCCGAGACTCTGGAGACCCAGTACTTC. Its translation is CSASETLETQYF.

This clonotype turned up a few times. CDR3 region: CATSDNRGSDTQYF. CDR3 bases: TGTGCCACCAGTGATAACAGGGGGTCTGATACGCAGTATTTT. The chain couples TRBV24-1 to TRBJ2-3; TRBD1 aligns across 8 bases. The CDR3 extends over 14 amino acids. Losses at the gene ends were 3 bases for V and 6 bases for J; bases not matched to a gene: 4. CDR1 is KGHDR, CDR2 SFDVKD, per germline.

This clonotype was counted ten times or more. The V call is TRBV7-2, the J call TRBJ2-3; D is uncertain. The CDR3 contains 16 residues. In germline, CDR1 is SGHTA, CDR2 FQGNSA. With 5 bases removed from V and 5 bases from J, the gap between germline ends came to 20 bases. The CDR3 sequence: CASSPTTTWVGDTQYF. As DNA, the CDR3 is TGTGCCAGCAGCCCTACCACCACCTGGGTAGGAGATACGCAGTATTTT.

The CDR3 protein is CASSLVTGDTQYF. The CDR3, as DNA: TGTGCCAGCAGTTTGGTGACAGGAGATACGCAGTATTTT. The rearrangement joins TRBV12-3 or TRBV12-4 to TRBJ2-3; possible D gene TRBD1, 6 bases. This CDR3 is 13 amino acids long. Trimming took 3 bases from V and 5 from J, leaving 9 bases between them.

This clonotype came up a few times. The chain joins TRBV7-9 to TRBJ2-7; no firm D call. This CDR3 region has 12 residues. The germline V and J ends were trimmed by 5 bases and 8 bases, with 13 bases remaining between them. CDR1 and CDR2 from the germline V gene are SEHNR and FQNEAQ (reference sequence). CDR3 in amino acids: CASSMDRSQQYF. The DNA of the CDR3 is TGTGCCAGCAGCATGGACCGCTCCCAGCAGTACTTC.

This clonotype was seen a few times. As DNA, the CDR3 is TGCAGTGCTAGAGCGAGGGGCACTGAAGCTTTCTTT. This encodes CSARARGTEAFF. The chain recombines TRBV20-1 with TRBJ1-1; TRBD1 is a possible D gene (5 bases). Germline V CDR1 and CDR2: DFQATT, SNEGSKA (reference sequence). The CDR3 runs 12 residues. V lost 1 base and J 4 bases, leaving 7 bases between the germline ends.

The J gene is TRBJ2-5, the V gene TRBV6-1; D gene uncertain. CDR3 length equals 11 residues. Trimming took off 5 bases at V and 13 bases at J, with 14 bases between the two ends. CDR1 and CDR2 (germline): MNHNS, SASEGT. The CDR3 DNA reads TGTGCCAGCAGTTACAACAGCCCCGGGTACTTC. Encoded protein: CASSYNSPGYF.